This TCR beta chain was sequenced during a study of T cells after yellow fever vaccination. Study-level background: For low cell numbers, libraries were made with SMART-Seq v4 Ultra Low Input.

Concerning this clonotype: Its specificity is not known.

Study results and limitations: Clonotypes found in both CD4 and CD8 compartments made up a small share. The booster response re-showed most primary clones: around 97% CD4, approximately 90% CD8.

TCRdb re-called the 5' RACE reads with MiXCR, one entry per CDR3 protein. This table holds nearly 300,000 distinct CDR3 sequences, around 10% found once. With 1 base removed from V and 0 bases from J, the gap between germline ends came to 11 bases. This CDR3 is 15 amino acids long. Per germline, CDR1 DFQATT and CDR2 SNEGSKA (reference sequence). Here the sequenced sample was CD4+ T cells sorted from PBMCs, taken 5 days after the yellow fever booster vaccination. The sequence derives from a young man who received the YFV17D yellow fever vaccine. The chain uses TRBV20-1 and TRBJ2-3; weak D call: TRBD2 (5 bases). CDR3 nucleotide sequence: TGCAGTGCTAGAGGAGGGCGGAGTAGCACAGATACGCAGTATTTT. It yields the protein CSARGGRSSTDTQYF.